What follows are 6 T cell receptor beta chains derived from one specimen sequenced in a study of T cell changes during pregnancy in multiple sclerosis. Method: immunoSEQ multiplex PCR; TCRdb's copy keeps in-frame clones and lacks some. This sample has under 65,000 clones; approximately 91% occur once, and the top ten carry roughly 0.6%. The sample in question was CD4+ T cells from peripheral blood mononuclear cells, obtained after pregnancy. These receptors all stem from a female donor in good health, enrolled as a control in a pregnancy study.

The rearrangement uses TRBV5-1 and TRBJ2-3; 7 bases are shared with TRBD2. The CDR3 sequence is 14 residues long. Trimming took 3 bases from V and 9 from J; bases not matched to a gene: 10. Germline V gene data show CDR1 as SGHRS and CDR2 as YFSETQ. CDR3 amino acids: CASSSEAGRGTQYF. In DNA form, the CDR3 reads TGCGCCAGCAGCTCGGAAGCCGGGCGGGGGACGCAGTATTTT.

In its sample, this clone ranks as medium-sized. The CDR3 protein is CASTNDRDNSPLHF. The CDR3 DNA reads TGTGCCAGTACCAATGACAGGGACAATTCACCCCTCCACTTT. This chain connects TRBV19 to TRBJ1-6; 7 positions agree with TRBD1. V dropped 7 bases and J dropped 7; count of bases not matched to a gene: 7. In germline, CDR1 is LNHDA, CDR2 SQIVND (reference sequence). This CDR3 comprises 14 residues.

This chain joins TRBV5-6 and TRBJ1-2, with TRBD1 matching over 7 bases. V gave up 4 bases and J gave up 4 bases; unmatched junction bases: 7. Germline CDR1 is SGHDT and CDR2 is YYEEEE. CDR3 length: 14 residues. CDR3 region: CASSLRGRVYGYTF. The CDR3 nucleotides are TGTGCCAGCAGCCTCAGGGGGAGAGTCTATGGCTACACCTTC.

The chain carries TRBV7-9 and TRBJ2-6; 12 bases agree with TRBD1. V lost 2 bases to trimming and J lost 0 bases; unmatched junction nucleotides: 5. This CDR3 spans 19 amino acids. Germline V gene sequence: CDR1 SEHNR, CDR2 FQNEAQ (reference sequence). Here the CDR3 reads CASSLWDRGPSSGANVLTF. The CDR3 bases are TGTGCCAGCAGCTTATGGGACAGGGGGCCCAGCTCTGGGGCCAACGTCCTGACTTTC. Variable domain in full (rest from reference TRBV7-9 and TRBJ2-6): DTGVSQNPRHKITKRGQNVTFRCDPISEHNRLYWYRQTLGQGPEFLTYFQNEAQLEKSRLLSDRFSAERPKGSFSTLEIQRTEQGDSAMYLCASSLWDRGPSSGANVLTFGAGSRLTVL.

This rearrangement joins TRBV11-2 to TRBJ2-7; D possibly corresponds to TRBD1 (6 bases). Germline CDR1 SGHAT, CDR2 FQNNGV. This CDR3 region has 13 residues. The ends were cut back, 0 bases at V and 6 bases at J, with 9 bases in the middle. The CDR3, as DNA: TGTGCCAGCAGCTTAGAGGGGGCTGGCGAGCAGTACTTC. This translates into CASSLEGAGEQYF.

The chain recombines TRBV6-6 with TRBJ1-1; a possible D gene is TRBD1 (5 bases). V gave up 2 bases and J gave up 3 bases, with 7 bases separating them. CDR1 and CDR2 (germline): MNHNY, SVGAGI (reference sequence). The CDR3 consists of 13 residues. The CDR3 protein is CASSYVRDTEAFF. Written as DNA, the CDR3 is TGTGCCAGCAGTTACGTCAGGGACACTGAAGCTTTCTTT.